This T cell receptor (beta chain) appears in the sequencing data of a study of cytomegalovirus exposure and HLA in healthy donors. Overall study context: HLA-typed donors were the source of approximately 88 million unique TCRs, which an early data release held.

CDR3 length: 16 amino acids. CDR1 is MNHNY, CDR2 SVGAGI, per germline (reference sequence). J was trimmed by 0 bases and V by 3 bases; bases with no gene match: 1. In its sample, this clone was seen a few times. As yet, its antigen is unknown. The study, taken as a whole, reports: A few V segments could not be told apart, such as TRBV6-2 and TRBV6-3, and were left out. In most subjects, TCR beta sequences reportedly gave accurate predictions of HLA-A and HLA-B alleles. Later examination showed HLA-associated TCR beta chains had greater clonal expansion than equally common others.

60 Vbeta and 13 Jbeta primers were used in PCR. Clones were read by immunoSEQ multiplex PCR, and TCRdb kept only the in-frame ones, dropping some. This sample has about 160,000 clones, with about three quarters found just once. What was sequenced was PBMCs. This TCR was sampled from a female donor in good health and CMV-seronegative. The chain is built from TRBV6-6 and TRBJ2-2; the match to TRBD2 covers 10 bases. The CDR3 loop reads CASSYSGGSNTGELFF. The CDR3 DNA is TGTGCCAGCAGTTATAGCGGGGGGTCGAACACCGGGGAGCTGTTTTTT.